The 6 T cell receptor beta chains in this list originate from one sample, sequenced in a study of cytomegalovirus exposure and HLA in healthy donors. 13 Jbeta primers and 60 Vbeta primers were used for the PCR. Sequencing was performed with immunoSEQ multiplex PCR; in TCRdb, only in-frame clones are kept and a portion is missing. This sample has roughly 120,000 clones, with roughly 83% found just once. The specimen sequenced was PBMCs. These receptors originate from a man younger than 40 in good health and CMV-seropositive.

This sequence joins TRBV11-2 and TRBJ1-1; D not resolved. Trimming pared 1 base from V and 3 bases from J, leaving 3 bases between. Per germline, CDR1 SGHAT and CDR2 FQNNGV. This CDR3 region has 12 residues. CDR3 coding DNA: TGTGCCAGCAGCTTAGGAGACACTGAAGCTTTCTTT. It encodes CASSLGDTEAFF.

The V call is TRBV4-3, the J call TRBJ2-7; weak D call: TRBD1 (6 bases). Trimming took off 0 bases at V and 0 bases at J, with 12 bases between the two ends. In germline, CDR1 is LGHNA, CDR2 YSLEER. This CDR3 is built from 16 residues. The CDR3 DNA follows: TGCGCCAGCAGCCAAGATTTCCGGGACACCTCCTACGAGCAGTACTTC. Amino acids: CASSQDFRDTSYEQYF.

The chain links TRBV6-6 to TRBJ1-1; D is uncertain. This CDR3 comprises 12 residues. V shed 7 bases and J shed 6 bases, with 12 bases lying between them. CDR1 and CDR2 from the germline V gene are MNHNY and SVGAGI (reference sequence). DNA for the CDR3: TGTGCCAGCACTCGGGAGGAGGCTGAAGCTTTCTTT. This sequence encodes CASTREEAEAFF.

J is TRBJ1-2 and V is TRBV29-1; D is unclear. The germline V and J ends were trimmed by 7 bases and 2 bases, with 14 bases remaining between them. Germline values: CDR1 SQVTM, CDR2 ANQGSEA. The CDR3 loop spans 13 amino acids. The CDR3 nucleotides read TGCAGCGCTGGGCCCGGCCCGAACTATGGCTACACCTTC. It translates to CSAGPGPNYGYTF. Based on the CDR3 plus reference TRBV29-1 and TRBJ1-2, the full variable domain is SAVISQKPSRDICQRGTSLTIQCQVDSQVTMMFWYRQQPGQSLTLIATANQGSEATYESGFVIDKFPISRPNLTFSTLTVSNMSPEDSSIYLCSAGPGPNYGYTFGSGTRLTVV.

This chain links TRBV2 with TRBJ2-2, with 7 bases lining up with TRBD1. Germline values: CDR1 SNHLY, CDR2 FYNNEI. The CDR3 is made up of 19 amino acids. J lost 2 bases, V lost 2 bases, and 14 bases had no gene match. For the CDR3, the DNA is TGTGCCAGCAGTGAACCAACCAGGGGGTACTCCTACAACACCGGGGAGCTGTTTTTT. This codes for CASSEPTRGYSYNTGELFF.

Concerning this clone: At one end, the junction sequence differs from germline, possibly due to a read error. This chain uses TRBV6-1 with TRBJ1-5; 11 bases are a match to TRBD1. Per germline, CDR1 MNHNS and CDR2 SASEGT. CDR3 length: 16 amino acids. This CDR3 reads CASREGTGGRNRPQHF. The CDR3 DNA is TGTGCCAGCAGGGAAGGGACAGGGGGGAGGAATCGGCCCCAGCATTTT.